This record concerns one TCR beta chain sequence. MiXCR, run by TCRdb on the RT-PCR reads, gives a single entry per CDR3 protein. This sample has about 540,000 distinct CDR3 sequences, with roughly 25% found just once. The germline V and J ends were trimmed by 5 bases and 8 bases, with 15 bases remaining between them. The germline CDR1 and CDR2 sequences are MDHEN and SYDVKM. The CDR3 has 13 residues. This specimen belongs to a study of response to subunit inactivated influenza vaccine. These sequences were also reported in another study, on T cells expressing NK-cell markers. That work adds: For TCR beta, cDNA was produced by 5'RACE template switching with UMIs. Top CD8+ clonotypes included the dominant CD3+CD56+NKG2C+ clonotypes in roughly 6 donors.

Specimen: CD4+ T cells sorted from PBMCs, collected roughly 13 days after vaccination. The chain recombines TRBV28 with TRBJ1-2; D unresolved. This TCR was sampled from a middle-aged man who received an inactivated influenza vaccine. DNA for the CDR3: TGTGCCAGCAGTCCGCCGTGGGGTGACGGCTACACCTTC. This sequence encodes CASSPPWGDGYTF.